What follows are 20 T cell receptor beta chains derived from one specimen sequenced in a study of blood T cell repertoires in COVID-19. Clones were read by immunoSEQ multiplex PCR, and TCRdb kept only the in-frame ones, dropping some. The top ten clones hold 2% to 3% of a sample with approximately 130,000 clones, 87% of them seen once. Sequences were obtained from peripheral blood. These receptors were obtained from a man aged 50 to 60 with active COVID-19.

The CDR3 DNA reads as TGTGCCAGCAGTTCCGGGACAAGGGCCCAGCGGCGGTACTTC. Translated: CASSSGTRAQRRYF. This chain links TRBV7-9 with TRBJ2-7, with TRBD1 as a possible D gene (6 bases). Looked up from germline, CDR1 is SEHNR and CDR2 is FQNEAQ (reference sequence). This CDR3 is built from 14 residues. Trimming stripped 6 bases from V and 12 bases from J, with 24 bases between.

This sequence joins TRBV9 and TRBJ2-7; TRBD1 agrees at 7 bases. V gave up 2 bases and J gave up 5 bases; unmatched junction bases: 7. CDR3 size: 14 residues. Germline values: CDR1 SGDLS, CDR2 YYNGEE. The CDR3 here is CASSVTGAAHEQYF. The CDR3 DNA reads TGTGCCAGCAGCGTCACAGGGGCGGCCCACGAGCAGTACTTC.

There are a few counts of this clone. This chain connects TRBV18 to TRBJ2-3; D is perhaps TRBD1 (6 bases). This CDR3 spans 13 amino acids. CDR1 is KGHSH and CDR2 is LQKENI in the germline V gene. Trimming took 2 bases from V and 4 from J, leaving 7 bases between them. CDR3 protein: CASSPTGSDTQYF. In DNA, the CDR3 is TGTGCCAGCTCACCAACAGGGTCAGATACGCAGTATTTT.

The chain recombines TRBV13 with TRBJ2-2; possibly TRBD1 for D (5 bases). V was cut by 2 bases and J by 1 base, with 11 bases left in between. The CDR3 length is 16 residues. Germline CDR1 reads PRHDT; CDR2 reads FYEKMQ (reference sequence). CDR3 in amino acids: CASSLRAGLNTGELFF. CDR3 bases: TGTGCCAGCAGCTTACGGGCAGGGTTGAACACCGGGGAGCTGTTTTTT.

This chain joins TRBV5-5 and TRBJ2-6, with TRBD1 identical over 9 bases. The CDR3 has 17 residues. Germline V gene sequence: CDR1 SGHKS, CDR2 YYEKEE (reference sequence). V shed 4 bases and J 1 base; nucleotides not matched to a gene: 6. The CDR3 region has the DNA TGTGCCAGCAGCATCGGACAGGGGAATTCTGGGGCCAACGTCCTGACTTTC. Its protein is CASSIGQGNSGANVLTF.

The genes are TRBV19 and TRBJ1-5, with D perhaps TRBD1 (5 bases). Germline CDR1 and CDR2: LNHDA and SQIVND (reference sequence). Trimming cost V 6 bases and J 2 bases, with 20 bases left between them. CDR3 size: 17 residues. The CDR3 bases are TGTGCCAGTAGCGAACTCTGGACAACCCTGGGCAATCAGCCCCAGCATTTT. Encoded protein: CASSELWTTLGNQPQHF.

The chain carries TRBV7-8 and TRBJ2-1; the D gene is possibly TRBD2 (7 bases). V was shortened by 7 bases and J by 7 bases, with 17 bases between the two germline ends. This CDR3 has 14 residues. Germline V gene sequence: CDR1 SGHVS, CDR2 FQNEAQ. The CDR3 sequence is CASTRGGGFNEQFF. The CDR3 DNA reads as TGTGCCAGCACTCGGGGAGGGGGGTTTAATGAGCAGTTCTTC. Looking up the rest from reference TRBV7-8 and TRBJ2-1 gives the full variable domain: GAGVSQSPRYKVAKRGQDVALRCDPISGHVSLFWYQQALGQGPEFLTYFQNEAQLDKSGLPSDRFFAERPEGSVSTLKIQRTQQEDSAVYLCASTRGGGFNEQFFGPGTRLTVL.

This clone has only a few counts. The chain has TRBV30 and TRBJ2-7; D perhaps matches TRBD2 (5 bases). Germline V lookup: CDR1 GTSNPN, CDR2 SVGIG (reference sequence). There are 11 residues in the CDR3. Trimming took 0 bases from V and 7 from J, leaving 7 bases between them. The CDR3 region has the DNA TGTGCCTGGAGTGTGACTATAGAGCAGTACTTC. Its translation is CAWSVTIEQYF.

The chain is built from TRBV11-2 and TRBJ2-7; D possibly corresponds to TRBD2 (6 bases). Trimming left V 5 bases short and J 1 base short, with 18 bases between. The germline CDR1 and CDR2 sequences are SGHAT and FQNNGV. CDR3 size: 16 residues. The CDR3 spells CASSQGRGTASYEQYF. The CDR3 nucleotides are TGTGCCAGCAGCCAGGGACGGGGGACTGCGTCCTACGAGCAGTACTTC.

The genes are TRBV28 and TRBJ2-7; tentatively, D is TRBD1 (6 bases). Trimming left V 2 bases short and J 3 bases short, with 14 bases between. The CDR3 loop spans 15 amino acids. Germline V CDR1 and CDR2: MDHEN, SYDVKM. The CDR3 reads CASSLTPGAIYEQYF. The CDR3 nucleotides are TGTGCCAGCAGTTTAACCCCAGGGGCCATCTACGAGCAGTACTTC.

The chain has TRBV5-4 and TRBJ2-1; D perhaps matches TRBD1 (6 bases). Trimming took 3 bases from V and 8 from J, leaving 12 bases between them. Germline CDR1 is SGHNT and CDR2 is YYREEE (reference sequence). The CDR3 has 13 residues. The CDR3 DNA reads TGTGCCAGCAGCTCTCACCACAGGGATGAGCAGTTCTTC. This encodes CASSSHHRDEQFF.

The V gene is TRBV13, the J gene TRBJ2-2; 9 nucleotides agree with TRBD2. This CDR3 has 18 amino acids. The V gene's germline CDR1 is PRHDT and CDR2 FYEKMQ (reference sequence). J lost 3 bases, V lost 2 bases, and 10 bases had no gene match. The CDR3 protein is CASSLLEAGGPYTGELFF. CDR3 in DNA: TGTGCCAGCAGCTTACTCGAAGCGGGGGGCCCTTACACCGGGGAGCTGTTTTTT.

V is TRBV27 and J is TRBJ2-1, with 9 bases aligning to TRBD2. The CDR3 contains 17 residues. Germline CDR1 MNHEY, CDR2 SMNVEV (reference sequence). With 0 bases clipped from V and 1 base from J, the junction kept 4 bases outside the gene matches. The CDR3 DNA follows: TGTGCCAGCAGTTTATCTAGCGGGGGCCTATCCTACAATGAGCAGTTCTTC. Translated: CASSLSSGGLSYNEQFF.

This chain links TRBV6-2 or TRBV6-3 with TRBJ1-2; 8 bases map to TRBD1. The V gene end was trimmed by 4 bases and the J gene end by 11 bases; junction bases not matched to a gene: 21. The germline CDR1 and CDR2 sequences are MNHEY and SVGEGT. The CDR3 is 17 amino acids. The CDR3 region is CASSLYGKEVRGPGYTF. CDR3 DNA sequence: TGTGCCAGCAGTTTATACGGAAAGGAGGTCAGGGGGCCTGGATACACCTTC.

The chain carries TRBV12-3 or TRBV12-4 and TRBJ2-2, with D possibly matching TRBD1 (5 bases). This CDR3 is built from 11 residues. Trimming cost V 10 bases and J 8 bases, with 11 bases left between them. The CDR3 nucleotides read TGTGCCACCAATAAGGGGGGGGAGCTGTTTTTT. As protein: CATNKGGELFF.

This clone was seen once. The chain recombines TRBV9 with TRBJ1-4; TRBD1 aligns across 9 bases. CDR3 length equals 17 residues. The junction had 13 bases not matched to a gene; V was cut back by 3 bases and J by 7 bases. Germline CDR1 is SGDLS and CDR2 is YYNGEE. For the CDR3, the DNA is TGTGCCAGCAGCGAGAGAGGGGGGACAGGGCCTGGTGAAAAACTGTTTTTT. It codes for CASSERGGTGPGEKLFF.

V gene TRBV19 combines with J gene TRBJ2-4; unclear D gene. CDR1 and CDR2 (germline): LNHDA, SQIVND (reference sequence). V lost 3 bases, J lost 8 bases, and 5 bases lay in between. This CDR3 region has 11 residues. The CDR3 DNA follows: TGTGCCAGTAGTATTTCGGACATTCAGTACTTC. This codes for CASSISDIQYF. Full variable domain (remainder filled in from reference TRBV19 and TRBJ2-4): DGGITQSPKYLFRKEGQNVTLSCEQNLNHDAMYWYRQDPGQGLRLIYYSQIVNDFQKGDIAEGYSVSREKKESFPLTVTSAQKNPTAFYLCASSISDIQYFGAGTRLSVL.

Note on this clone: Other DNA sequences in the sample encode the same CDR3. The V and J genes are TRBV18 and TRBJ1-5; possibly TRBD1 for D (5 bases). The germline V and J ends were trimmed by 0 bases and 4 bases, with 7 bases remaining between them. The germline V gene has CDR1 KGHSH and CDR2 LQKENI. This CDR3 is built from 14 residues. CDR3 sequence: CASSPPGGNQPQHF. CDR3 nucleotides: TGTGCCAGCTCACCACCCGGGGGAAATCAGCCCCAGCATTTT.

This chain links TRBV5-1 with TRBJ1-1, with a weak D call TRBD1 (6 bases). The CDR3 length is 15 residues. The germline V gene encodes CDR1 SGHRS and CDR2 YFSETQ. With 0 bases removed from V and 0 bases from J, the gap between germline ends came to 9 bases. In DNA, the CDR3 is TGCGCCAGCAGCTTGGATGGACAGCTGAACACTGAAGCTTTCTTT. Its translation is CASSLDGQLNTEAFF.

This clone was seen a single time. The rearrangement uses TRBV5-8 and TRBJ2-1, with 10 nucleotides matching TRBD1. Germline-derived CDR1 and CDR2 are SGHTS and YDEGEE. This CDR3 has 15 amino acids. V shed 4 bases and J 8 bases; nucleotides not matched to a gene: 9. The CDR3 region has the DNA TGTGCCAGCAGCCCGGGACAGGGGAATTACGATGAGCAGTTCTTC. It specifies CASSPGQGNYDEQFF.